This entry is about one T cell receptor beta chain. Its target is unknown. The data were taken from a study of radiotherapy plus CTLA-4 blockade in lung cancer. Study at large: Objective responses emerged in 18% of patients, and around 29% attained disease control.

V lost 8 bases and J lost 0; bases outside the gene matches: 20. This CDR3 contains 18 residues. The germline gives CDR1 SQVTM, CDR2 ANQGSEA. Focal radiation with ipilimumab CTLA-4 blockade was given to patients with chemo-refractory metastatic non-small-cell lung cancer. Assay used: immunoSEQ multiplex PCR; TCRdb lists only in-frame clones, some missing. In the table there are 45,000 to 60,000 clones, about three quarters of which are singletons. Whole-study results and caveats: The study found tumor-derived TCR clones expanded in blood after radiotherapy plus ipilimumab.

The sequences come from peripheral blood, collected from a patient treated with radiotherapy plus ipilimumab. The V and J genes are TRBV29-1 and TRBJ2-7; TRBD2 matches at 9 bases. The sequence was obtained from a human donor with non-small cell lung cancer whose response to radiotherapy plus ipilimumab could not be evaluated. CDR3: CSLLPPGGAGGHSYEQYF. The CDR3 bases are TGCAGCTTACTGCCCCCAGGGGGAGCGGGAGGCCACTCCTACGAGCAGTACTTC.